These 8 T cell receptor beta chains were all obtained from the same sample, sequenced in a study of cytomegalovirus exposure and HLA in healthy donors. 13 Jbeta primers and 60 Vbeta primers were used for the PCR. The protocol was immunoSEQ multiplex PCR, while the TCRdb copy is restricted to in-frame clones and leaves out a portion. Of 150,000 or so clones detected, more than 65% appear once; the ten largest clones hold about 1.3%. The source material was PBMCs. These receptor sequences come from a man younger than 45 in good health and CMV-seronegative.

The rearrangement links TRBV10-3 to TRBJ2-1; TRBD1 matches 11 bases. The germline gives CDR1 ENHRY, CDR2 SYGVKD. CDR3 length: 15 residues. J gave up 4 bases and V 6 bases, and 5 bases lay outside the gene matches. The CDR3 loop is CAIRGDRGSYNEQFF. CDR3 in DNA: TGTGCCATCAGGGGGGACAGGGGGTCTTACAATGAGCAGTTCTTC.

This clone was counted between two and nine times. The chain couples TRBV29-1 to TRBJ1-2; TRBD1 matches at 7 bases. With 3 bases clipped from V and 2 bases from J, the junction kept 3 bases outside the gene matches. This CDR3 contains 13 residues. Looked up from germline, CDR1 is SQVTM and CDR2 is ANQGSEA. CDR3 in amino acids: CSVDDRANYGYTF. The CDR3 DNA follows: TGCAGCGTTGATGACAGGGCGAACTATGGCTACACCTTC.

The rearrangement links TRBV5-1 to TRBJ1-2, with a weak D call TRBD1 (6 bases). The germline V and J ends were trimmed by 3 bases and 4 bases, with 13 bases remaining between them. Germline V gene sequence: CDR1 SGHRS, CDR2 YFSETQ. The CDR3 runs 14 residues. In nucleotides, the CDR3 is TGCGCCAGCAGCTGGGGGGGGCTCAGCTATGGCTACACCTTC. This gives the protein CASSWGGLSYGYTF.

CDR3 coding DNA: TGTGCCAGTAGTACGGGACTTACCAGCGAGCAGTACTTC. Translated, it gives CASSTGLTSEQYF. This chain uses TRBV19 with TRBJ2-7; possible D gene TRBD2, 6 bases. The CDR3 extends over 13 amino acids. The ends were cut back, 4 bases at V and 6 bases at J, with 13 bases in the middle. Germline loops: CDR1 LNHDA, CDR2 SQIVND (reference sequence).

The rearrangement links TRBV6-5 to TRBJ2-7, with 13 bases aligning to TRBD2. Germline V gives CDR1 MNHEY, CDR2 SVGAGI. With 5 bases clipped from V and 5 bases from J, the junction kept 3 bases outside the gene matches. The CDR3 loop spans 14 amino acids. The CDR3 sequence: CASSGLAGVHEQYF. CDR3 coding DNA: TGTGCCAGCAGTGGACTAGCGGGAGTCCACGAGCAGTACTTC.

CDR3 region: CASSWTGGEQYF. The CDR3 DNA follows: TGTGCCAGCAGTTGGACAGGGGGCGAGCAGTACTTC. This chain links TRBV27 with TRBJ2-7; TRBD1 matches 10 bases. CDR3 size: 12 residues. The junction had 0 bases not matched to a gene; V was cut back by 4 bases and J by 6 bases. Germline values: CDR1 MNHEY, CDR2 SMNVEV (reference sequence).

The rearrangement links TRBV25-1 to TRBJ2-5; 8 bases align to TRBD2. V lost 3 bases and J lost 1; bases outside the gene matches: 10. Germline CDR1 and CDR2: MGHDK and SYGVNS. The CDR3 has 17 amino acids. The CDR3 reads CASSEAFAREVQETQYF. In DNA form, the CDR3 reads TGTGCCAGCAGTGAGGCTTTCGCGCGGGAGGTCCAAGAGACCCAGTACTTC.

The CDR3 coding sequence is TGTGCCACCAGCGCACAAGCGGGGGCGAACACCGGGGAGCTGTTTTTT. Translating it yields CATSAQAGANTGELFF. This chain links TRBV15 with TRBJ2-2, with 8 bases fitting TRBD2. Germline CDR1 is LNHNV and CDR2 is YYDKDF (reference sequence). V was clipped by 5 bases and J by 0 bases; unmatched bases: 5. The CDR3 totals 16 residues.